This T cell receptor beta chain was found in a study of T cells in Graves' hyperthyroidism and ophthalmopathy. General study findings and limits: A model built on 13 V-J features separated ophthalmopathy from stable hyperthyroidism. In the blood, most expanded thyroid clonotypes above 0.001 appeared as well.

This clonotype came up many times. Its specificity is unknown. Template material for amplifying TCR beta CDR3 regions consisted of RNA transcripts. First-round RT-PCR targeting the TCR CDR3 was performed with the HTBI primer set. TCRdb processed the multiplex PCR reads anew with MiXCR; each CDR3 protein has one entry. This table holds 650,000 to 850,000 distinct CDR3 sequences, approximately 19% found once. Diagnosis of hyperthyroidism was new in patients aged 18 to 65, and its duration was under 2 months. Uncontrolled infection, other autoimmune disease, pregnancy and lactation each barred patients from inclusion. Source material: blood. The TCR originated in a woman between 45 and 65 years old with Graves' hyperthyroidism that later progressed to Graves' ophthalmopathy.

This CDR3 is CASLRGFREMNTEAFF. CDR3 DNA: TGTGCCAGCTTGCGGGGCTTTCGGGAAATGAACACTGAAGCTTTCTTT. V and J are TRBV19 and TRBJ1-1; D perhaps matches TRBD1 (5 bases). This CDR3 contains 16 residues. Trimming took off 9 bases at V and 0 bases at J, with 20 bases between the two ends. From germline, CDR1 is LNHDA and CDR2 SQIVND (reference sequence).